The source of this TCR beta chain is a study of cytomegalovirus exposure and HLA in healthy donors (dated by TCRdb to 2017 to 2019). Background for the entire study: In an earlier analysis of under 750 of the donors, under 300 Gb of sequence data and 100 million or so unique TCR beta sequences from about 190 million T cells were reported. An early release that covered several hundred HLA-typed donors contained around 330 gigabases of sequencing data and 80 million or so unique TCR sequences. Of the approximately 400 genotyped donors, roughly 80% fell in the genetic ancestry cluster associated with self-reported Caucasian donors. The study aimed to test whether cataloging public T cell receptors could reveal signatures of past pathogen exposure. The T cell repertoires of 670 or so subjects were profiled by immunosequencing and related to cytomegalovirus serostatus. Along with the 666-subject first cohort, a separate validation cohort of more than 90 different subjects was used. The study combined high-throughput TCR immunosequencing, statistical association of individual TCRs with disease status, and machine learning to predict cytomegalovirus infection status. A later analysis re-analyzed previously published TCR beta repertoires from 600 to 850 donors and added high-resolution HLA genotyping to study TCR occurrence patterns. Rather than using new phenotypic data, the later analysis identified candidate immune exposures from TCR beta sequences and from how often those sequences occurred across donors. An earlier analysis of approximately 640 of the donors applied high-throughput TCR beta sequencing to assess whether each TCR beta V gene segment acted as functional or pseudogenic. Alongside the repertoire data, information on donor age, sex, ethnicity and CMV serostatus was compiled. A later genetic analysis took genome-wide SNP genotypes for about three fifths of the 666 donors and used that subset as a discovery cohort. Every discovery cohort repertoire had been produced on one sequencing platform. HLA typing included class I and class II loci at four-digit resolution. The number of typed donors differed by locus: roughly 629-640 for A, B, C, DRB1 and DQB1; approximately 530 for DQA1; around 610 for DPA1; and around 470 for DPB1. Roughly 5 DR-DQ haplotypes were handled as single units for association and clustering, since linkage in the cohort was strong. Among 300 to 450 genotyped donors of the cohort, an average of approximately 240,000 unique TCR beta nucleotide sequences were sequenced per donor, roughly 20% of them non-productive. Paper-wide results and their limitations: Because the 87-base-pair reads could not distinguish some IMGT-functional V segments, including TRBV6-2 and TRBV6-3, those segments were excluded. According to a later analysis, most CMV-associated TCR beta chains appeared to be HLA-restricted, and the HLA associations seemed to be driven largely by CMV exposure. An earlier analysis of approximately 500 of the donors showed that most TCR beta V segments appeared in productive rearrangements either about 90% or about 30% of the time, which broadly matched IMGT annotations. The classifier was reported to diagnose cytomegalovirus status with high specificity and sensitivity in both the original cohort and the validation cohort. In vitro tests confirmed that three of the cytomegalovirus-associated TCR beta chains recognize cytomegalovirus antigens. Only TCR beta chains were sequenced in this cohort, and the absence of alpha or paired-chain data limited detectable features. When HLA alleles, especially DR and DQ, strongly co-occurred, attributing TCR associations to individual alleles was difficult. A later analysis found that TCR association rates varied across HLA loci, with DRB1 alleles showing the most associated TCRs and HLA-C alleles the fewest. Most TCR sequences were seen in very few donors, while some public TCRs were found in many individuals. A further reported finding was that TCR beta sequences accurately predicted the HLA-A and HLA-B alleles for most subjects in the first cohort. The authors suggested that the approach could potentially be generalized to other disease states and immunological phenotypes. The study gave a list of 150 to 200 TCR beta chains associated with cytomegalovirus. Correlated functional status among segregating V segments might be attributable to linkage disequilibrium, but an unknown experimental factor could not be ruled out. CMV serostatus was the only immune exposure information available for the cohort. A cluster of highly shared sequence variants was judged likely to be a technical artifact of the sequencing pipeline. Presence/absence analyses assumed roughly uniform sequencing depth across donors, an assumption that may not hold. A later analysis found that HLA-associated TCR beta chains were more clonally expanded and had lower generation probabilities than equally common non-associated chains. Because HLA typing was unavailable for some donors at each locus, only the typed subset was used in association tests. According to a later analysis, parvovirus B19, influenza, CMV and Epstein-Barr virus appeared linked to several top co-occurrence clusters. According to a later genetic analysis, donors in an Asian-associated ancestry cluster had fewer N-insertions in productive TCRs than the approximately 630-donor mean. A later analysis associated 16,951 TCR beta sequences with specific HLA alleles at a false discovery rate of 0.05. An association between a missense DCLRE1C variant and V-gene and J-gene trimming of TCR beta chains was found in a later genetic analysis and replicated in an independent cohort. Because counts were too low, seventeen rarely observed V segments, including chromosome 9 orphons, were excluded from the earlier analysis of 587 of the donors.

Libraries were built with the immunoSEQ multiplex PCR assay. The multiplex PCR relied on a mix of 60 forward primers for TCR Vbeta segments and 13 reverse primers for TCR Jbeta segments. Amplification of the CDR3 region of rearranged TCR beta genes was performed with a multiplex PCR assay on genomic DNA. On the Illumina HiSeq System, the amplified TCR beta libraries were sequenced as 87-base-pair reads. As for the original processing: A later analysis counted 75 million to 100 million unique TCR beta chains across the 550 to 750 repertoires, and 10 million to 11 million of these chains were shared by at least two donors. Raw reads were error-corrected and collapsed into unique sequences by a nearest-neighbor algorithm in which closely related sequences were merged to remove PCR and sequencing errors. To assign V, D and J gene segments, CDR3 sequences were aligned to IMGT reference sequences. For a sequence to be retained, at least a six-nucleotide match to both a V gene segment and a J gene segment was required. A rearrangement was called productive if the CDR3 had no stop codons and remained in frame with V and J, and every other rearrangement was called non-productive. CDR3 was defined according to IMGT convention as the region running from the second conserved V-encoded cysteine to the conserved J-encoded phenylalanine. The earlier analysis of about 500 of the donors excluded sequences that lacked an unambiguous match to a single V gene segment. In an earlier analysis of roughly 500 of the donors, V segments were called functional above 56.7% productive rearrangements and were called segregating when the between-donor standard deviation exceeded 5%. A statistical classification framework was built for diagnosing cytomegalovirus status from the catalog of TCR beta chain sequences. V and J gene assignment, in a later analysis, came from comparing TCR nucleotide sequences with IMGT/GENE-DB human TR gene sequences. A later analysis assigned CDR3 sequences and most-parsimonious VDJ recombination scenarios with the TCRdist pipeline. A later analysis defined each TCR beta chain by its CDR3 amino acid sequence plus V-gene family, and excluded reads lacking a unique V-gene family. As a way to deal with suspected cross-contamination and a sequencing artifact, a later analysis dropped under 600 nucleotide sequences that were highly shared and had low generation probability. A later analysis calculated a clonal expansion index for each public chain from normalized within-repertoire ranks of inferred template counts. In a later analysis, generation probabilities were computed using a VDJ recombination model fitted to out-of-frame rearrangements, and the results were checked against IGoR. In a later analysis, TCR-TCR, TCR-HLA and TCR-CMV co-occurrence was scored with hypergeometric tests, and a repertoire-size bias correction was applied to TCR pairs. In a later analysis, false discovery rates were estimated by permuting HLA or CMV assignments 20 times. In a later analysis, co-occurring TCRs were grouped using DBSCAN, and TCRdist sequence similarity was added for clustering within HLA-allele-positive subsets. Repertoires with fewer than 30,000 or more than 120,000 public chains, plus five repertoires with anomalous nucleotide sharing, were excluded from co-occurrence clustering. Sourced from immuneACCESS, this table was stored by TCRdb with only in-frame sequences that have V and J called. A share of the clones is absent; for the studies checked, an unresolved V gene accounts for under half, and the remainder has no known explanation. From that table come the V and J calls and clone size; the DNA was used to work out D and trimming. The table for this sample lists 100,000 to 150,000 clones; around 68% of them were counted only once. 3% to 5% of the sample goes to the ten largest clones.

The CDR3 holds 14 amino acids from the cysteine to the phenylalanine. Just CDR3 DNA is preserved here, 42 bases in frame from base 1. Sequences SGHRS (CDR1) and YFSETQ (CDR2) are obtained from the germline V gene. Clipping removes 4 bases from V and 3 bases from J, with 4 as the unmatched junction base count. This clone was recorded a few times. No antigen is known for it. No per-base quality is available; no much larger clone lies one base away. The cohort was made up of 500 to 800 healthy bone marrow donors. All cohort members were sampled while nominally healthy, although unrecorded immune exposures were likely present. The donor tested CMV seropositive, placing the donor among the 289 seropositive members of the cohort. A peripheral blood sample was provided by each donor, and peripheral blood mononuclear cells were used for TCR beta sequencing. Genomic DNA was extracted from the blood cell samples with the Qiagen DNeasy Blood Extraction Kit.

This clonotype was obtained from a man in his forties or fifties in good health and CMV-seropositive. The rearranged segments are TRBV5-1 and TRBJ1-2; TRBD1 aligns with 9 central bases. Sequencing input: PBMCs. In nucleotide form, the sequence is TGCGCCAGCAGCGAATGGACAGGGGACTATGGCTACACCTTC. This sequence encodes CASSEWTGDYGYTF.